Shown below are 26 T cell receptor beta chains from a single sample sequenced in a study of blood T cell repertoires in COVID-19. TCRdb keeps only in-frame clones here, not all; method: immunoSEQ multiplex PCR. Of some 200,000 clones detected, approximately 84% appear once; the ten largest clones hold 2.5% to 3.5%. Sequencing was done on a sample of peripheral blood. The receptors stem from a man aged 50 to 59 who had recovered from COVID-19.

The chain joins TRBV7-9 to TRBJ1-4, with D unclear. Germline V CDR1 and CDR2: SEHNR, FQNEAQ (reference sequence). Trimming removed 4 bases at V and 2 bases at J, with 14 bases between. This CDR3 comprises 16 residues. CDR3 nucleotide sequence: TGTGCCAGCAGCTCCGACCTACTAGGGACTAATGAAAAACTGTTTTTT. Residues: CASSSDLLGTNEKLFF.

The CDR3: CASSENSGSYNEQFF. The CDR3 DNA is TGTGCCAGCAGTGAAAATAGCGGGAGCTACAATGAGCAGTTCTTC. The chain is built from TRBV2 and TRBJ2-1, with 9 bases aligning to TRBD2. This CDR3 spans 15 amino acids. CDR1 is SNHLY and CDR2 is FYNNEI in the germline V gene. After removal of 2 bases from V and 3 bases from J, the junction contained 2 bases not matched to a gene.

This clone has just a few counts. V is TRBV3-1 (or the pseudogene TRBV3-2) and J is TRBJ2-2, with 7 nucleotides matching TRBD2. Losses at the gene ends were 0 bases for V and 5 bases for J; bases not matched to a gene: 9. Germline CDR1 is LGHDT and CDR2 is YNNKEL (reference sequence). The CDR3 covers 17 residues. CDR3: CASSQERGRAGTGELFF. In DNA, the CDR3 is TGTGCCAGCAGCCAAGAAAGAGGGAGGGCCGGGACCGGGGAGCTGTTTTTT.

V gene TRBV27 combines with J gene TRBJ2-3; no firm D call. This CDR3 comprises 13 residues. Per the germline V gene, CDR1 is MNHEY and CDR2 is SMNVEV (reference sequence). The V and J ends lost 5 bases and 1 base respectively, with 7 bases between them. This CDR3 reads CASSQYGTDTQYF. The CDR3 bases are TGTGCCAGCAGTCAGTACGGCACAGATACGCAGTATTTT.

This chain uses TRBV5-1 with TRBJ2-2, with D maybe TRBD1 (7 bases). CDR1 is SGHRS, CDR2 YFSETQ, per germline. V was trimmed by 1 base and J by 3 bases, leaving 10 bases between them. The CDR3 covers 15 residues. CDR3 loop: CASSLSRGDTGELFF. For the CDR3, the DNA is TGCGCCAGCAGCTTGTCCAGGGGGGACACCGGGGAGCTGTTTTTT.

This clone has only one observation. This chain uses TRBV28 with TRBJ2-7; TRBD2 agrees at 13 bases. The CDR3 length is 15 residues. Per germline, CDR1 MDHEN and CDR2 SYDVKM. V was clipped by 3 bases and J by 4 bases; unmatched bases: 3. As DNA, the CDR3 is TGTGCCAGCAGTTTTAGGACTAGCGGGAGATACGAGCAGTACTTC. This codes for CASSFRTSGRYEQYF.

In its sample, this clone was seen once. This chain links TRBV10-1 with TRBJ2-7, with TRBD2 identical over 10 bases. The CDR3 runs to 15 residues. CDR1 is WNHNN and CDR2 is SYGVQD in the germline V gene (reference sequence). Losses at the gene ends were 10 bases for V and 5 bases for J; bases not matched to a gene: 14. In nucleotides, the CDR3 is TGCGCCACGACAGGAGTAGCGGGAGGCGCCCACGAGCAGTACTTC. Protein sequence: CATTGVAGGAHEQYF.

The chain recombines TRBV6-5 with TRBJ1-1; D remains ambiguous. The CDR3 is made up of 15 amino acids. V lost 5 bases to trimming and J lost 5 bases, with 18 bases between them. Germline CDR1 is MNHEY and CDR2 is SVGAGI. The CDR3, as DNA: TGTGCCAGCAGTACCCCGGGCACTCGGGGTACTGAAGCTTTCTTT. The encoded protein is CASSTPGTRGTEAFF.

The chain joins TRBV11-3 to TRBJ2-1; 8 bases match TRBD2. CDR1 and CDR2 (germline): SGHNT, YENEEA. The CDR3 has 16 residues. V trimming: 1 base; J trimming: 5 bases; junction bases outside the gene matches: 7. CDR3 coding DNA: TGTGCCAGCAGCTTAGCCCTCGTCGGGGGGGACAATGAGCAGTTCTTC. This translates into CASSLALVGGDNEQFF.

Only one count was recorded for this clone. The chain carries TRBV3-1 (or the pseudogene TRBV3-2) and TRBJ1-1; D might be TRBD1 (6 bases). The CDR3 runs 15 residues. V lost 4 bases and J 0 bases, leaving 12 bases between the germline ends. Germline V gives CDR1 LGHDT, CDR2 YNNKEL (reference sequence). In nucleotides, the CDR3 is TGTGCCAGCAGCCCCCAAGGACAGCTGAACACTGAAGCTTTCTTT. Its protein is CASSPQGQLNTEAFF.

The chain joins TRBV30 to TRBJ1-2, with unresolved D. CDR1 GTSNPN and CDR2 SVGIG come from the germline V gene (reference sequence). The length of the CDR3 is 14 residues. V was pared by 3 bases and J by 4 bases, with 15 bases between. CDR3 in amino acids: CAWRGGPLFYGYTF. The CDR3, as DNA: TGTGCCTGGAGGGGTGGGCCCCTGTTCTATGGCTACACCTTC.

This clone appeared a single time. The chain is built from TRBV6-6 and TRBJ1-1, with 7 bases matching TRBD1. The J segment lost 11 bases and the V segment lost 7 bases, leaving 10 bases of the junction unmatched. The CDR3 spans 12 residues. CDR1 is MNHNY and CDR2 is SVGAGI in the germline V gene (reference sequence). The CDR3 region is CASTLMGTAAFF. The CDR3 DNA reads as TGTGCCAGCACCCTAATGGGGACAGCGGCTTTCTTT.

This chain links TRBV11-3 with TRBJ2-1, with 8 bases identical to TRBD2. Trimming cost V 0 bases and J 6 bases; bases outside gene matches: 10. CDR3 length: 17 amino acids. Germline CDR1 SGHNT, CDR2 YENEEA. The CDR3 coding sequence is TGTGCCAGCAGCTTAGAAATCACGGGAGGGCCGACCAATGAGCAGTTCTTC. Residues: CASSLEITGGPTNEQFF.

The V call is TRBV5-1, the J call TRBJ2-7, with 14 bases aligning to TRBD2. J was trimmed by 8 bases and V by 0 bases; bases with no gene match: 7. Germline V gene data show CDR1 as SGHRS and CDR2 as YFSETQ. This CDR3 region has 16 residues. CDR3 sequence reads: CASSLGGLAGVEQQYF. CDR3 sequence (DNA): TGCGCCAGCAGCTTGGGGGGACTAGCGGGAGTAGAGCAGCAGTACTTC.

The CDR3 bases are TGTGCCAGCAGCTCCCCCCCGGACAGTAACTATGGCTACACCTTC. As protein: CASSSPPDSNYGYTF. The chain carries TRBV11-2 and TRBJ1-2, with D perhaps matching TRBD1 (6 bases). The germline CDR1 and CDR2 sequences are SGHAT and FQNNGV. V lost 4 bases and J lost 1, with 13 bases in between. The CDR3 consists of 15 residues.

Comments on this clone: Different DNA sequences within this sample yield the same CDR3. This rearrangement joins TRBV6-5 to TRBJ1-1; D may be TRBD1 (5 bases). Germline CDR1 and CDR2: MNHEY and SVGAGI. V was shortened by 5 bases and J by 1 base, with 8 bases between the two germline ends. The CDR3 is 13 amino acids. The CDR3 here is CASSRTGNTEAFF. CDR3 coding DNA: TGTGCCAGCAGTCGTACAGGGAACACTGAAGCTTTCTTT.

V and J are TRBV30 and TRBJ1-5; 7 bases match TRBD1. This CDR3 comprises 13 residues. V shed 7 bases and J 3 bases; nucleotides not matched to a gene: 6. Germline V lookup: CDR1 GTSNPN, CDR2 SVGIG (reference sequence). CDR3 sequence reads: CASGTELNQPQHF. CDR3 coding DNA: TGTGCCTCGGGGACAGAGCTCAATCAGCCCCAGCATTTT. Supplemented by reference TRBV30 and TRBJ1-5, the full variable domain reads SQTIHQWPATLVQPVGSPLSLECTVEGTSNPNLYWYRQAAGRGLQLLFYSVGIGQISSEVPQNLSASRPQDRQFILSSKKLLLSDSGFYLCASGTELNQPQHFGDGTRLSIL.

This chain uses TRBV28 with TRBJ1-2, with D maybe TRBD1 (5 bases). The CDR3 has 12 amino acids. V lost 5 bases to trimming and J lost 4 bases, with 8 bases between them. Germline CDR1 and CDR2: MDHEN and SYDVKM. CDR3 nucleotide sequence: TGTGCCAGCAGTCAAACAGGCTATGGCTACACCTTC. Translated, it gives CASSQTGYGYTF.

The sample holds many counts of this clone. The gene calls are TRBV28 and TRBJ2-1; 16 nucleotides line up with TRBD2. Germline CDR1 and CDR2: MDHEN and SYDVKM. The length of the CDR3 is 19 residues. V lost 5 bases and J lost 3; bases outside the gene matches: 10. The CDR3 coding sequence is TGTGCCAGCAGTCCAAGGGGGACTAGCGGGAGGGTTGTCTACAATGAGCAGTTCTTC. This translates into CASSPRGTSGRVVYNEQFF.

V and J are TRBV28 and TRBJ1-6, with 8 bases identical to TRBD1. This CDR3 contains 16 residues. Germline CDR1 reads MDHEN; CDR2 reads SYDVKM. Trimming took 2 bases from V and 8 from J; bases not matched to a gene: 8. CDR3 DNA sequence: TGTGCCAGCAGTTTACAAAACAGGGGGATTTATTCACCCCTCCACTTT. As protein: CASSLQNRGIYSPLHF.

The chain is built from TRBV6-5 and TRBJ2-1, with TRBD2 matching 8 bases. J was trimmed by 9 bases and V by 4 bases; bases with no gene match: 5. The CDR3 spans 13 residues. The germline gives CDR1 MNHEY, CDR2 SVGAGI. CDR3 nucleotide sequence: TGTGCCAGCAGTTCGGGACTAGTGGGTGAGCAGTTCTTC. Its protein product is CASSSGLVGEQFF.

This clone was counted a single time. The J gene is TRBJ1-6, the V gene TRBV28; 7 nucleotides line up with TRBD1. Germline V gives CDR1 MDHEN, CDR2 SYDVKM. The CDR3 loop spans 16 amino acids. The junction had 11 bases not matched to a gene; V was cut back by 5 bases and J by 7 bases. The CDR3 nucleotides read TGTGCCAGCAGTCGTGCGGGACAGTCCTTAAATTCACCCCTCCACTTT. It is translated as CASSRAGQSLNSPLHF.

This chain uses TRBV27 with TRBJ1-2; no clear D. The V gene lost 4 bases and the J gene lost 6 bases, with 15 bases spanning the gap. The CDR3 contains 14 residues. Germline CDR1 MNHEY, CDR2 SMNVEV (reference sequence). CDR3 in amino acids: CASSSGREYHGYTF. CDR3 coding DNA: TGTGCCAGCAGTTCCGGTCGCGAATACCATGGCTACACCTTC.

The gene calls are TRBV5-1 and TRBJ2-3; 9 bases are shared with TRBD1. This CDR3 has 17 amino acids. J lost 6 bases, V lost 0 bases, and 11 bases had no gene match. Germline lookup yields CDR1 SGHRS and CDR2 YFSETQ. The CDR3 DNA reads TGCGCCAGCAGCTTGGGCCAGGACAGGGGATTGTCGGATACGCAGTATTTT. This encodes CASSLGQDRGLSDTQYF.

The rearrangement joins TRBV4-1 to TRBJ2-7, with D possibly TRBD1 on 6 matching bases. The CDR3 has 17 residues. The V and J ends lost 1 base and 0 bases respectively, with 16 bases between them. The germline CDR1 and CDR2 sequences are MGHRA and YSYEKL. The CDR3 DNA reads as TGCGCCAGCAGCCAAGTTGGACAGCGCTTAAGCTCCTACGAGCAGTACTTC. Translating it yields CASSQVGQRLSSYEQYF.

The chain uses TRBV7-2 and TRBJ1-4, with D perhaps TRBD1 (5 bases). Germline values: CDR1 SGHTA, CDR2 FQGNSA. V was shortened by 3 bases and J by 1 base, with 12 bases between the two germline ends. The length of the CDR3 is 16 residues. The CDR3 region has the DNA TGTGCCAGCAGCTTTCAAGTTAGGGGAACTAATGAAAAACTGTTTTTT. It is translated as CASSFQVRGTNEKLFF.